This entry is about one T cell receptor beta chain. In the original analysis: Estimates of nucleated cell counts were drawn from the amplification of reference gene primers. Data came from immunoSEQ multiplex PCR; TCRdb stores just in-frame clones and leaves some out. From that table come the V and J calls and clone size; the DNA was used to work out D and trimming. The sample shows around 100,000 clones, approximately 92% of them seen only once. This sample is part of a study of blood T cell repertoires in COVID-19. On the study more broadly: Specimens from acute and convalescent COVID-19 originated in the United States, Italy and Spain. Sources were T cells, B-cell-depleted T cells, or PBMCs; the material itself was cDNA or gDNA.

The CDR3 is 14 amino acids. CDR1 and CDR2 (germline): SGHRS, YFSETQ. V was cut by 0 bases and J by 4 bases, with 7 bases left in between. This TCR was sampled from a man between 45 and 60 years old with active COVID-19. Sequences were obtained from peripheral blood. This rearrangement joins TRBV5-1 to TRBJ1-4; D is unresolved. The CDR3: CASSLGAGNEKLFF. DNA of the CDR3: TGCGCCAGCAGCTTGGGGGCGGGTAATGAAAAACTGTTTTTT.